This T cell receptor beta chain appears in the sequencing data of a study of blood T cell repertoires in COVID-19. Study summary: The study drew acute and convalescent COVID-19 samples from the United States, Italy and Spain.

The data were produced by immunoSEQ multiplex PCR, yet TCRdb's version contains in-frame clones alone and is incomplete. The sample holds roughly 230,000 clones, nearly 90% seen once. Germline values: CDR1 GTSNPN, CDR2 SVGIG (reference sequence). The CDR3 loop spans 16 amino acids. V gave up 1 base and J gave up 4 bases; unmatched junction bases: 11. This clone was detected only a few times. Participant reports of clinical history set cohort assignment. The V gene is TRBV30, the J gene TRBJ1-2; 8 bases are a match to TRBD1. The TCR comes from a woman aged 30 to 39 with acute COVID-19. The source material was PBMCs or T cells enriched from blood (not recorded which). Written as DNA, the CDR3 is TGTGCCTGGAGTGCCGAAGGGACAGGAGGGGGCTATGGCTACACCTTC. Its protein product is CAWSAEGTGGGYGYTF.